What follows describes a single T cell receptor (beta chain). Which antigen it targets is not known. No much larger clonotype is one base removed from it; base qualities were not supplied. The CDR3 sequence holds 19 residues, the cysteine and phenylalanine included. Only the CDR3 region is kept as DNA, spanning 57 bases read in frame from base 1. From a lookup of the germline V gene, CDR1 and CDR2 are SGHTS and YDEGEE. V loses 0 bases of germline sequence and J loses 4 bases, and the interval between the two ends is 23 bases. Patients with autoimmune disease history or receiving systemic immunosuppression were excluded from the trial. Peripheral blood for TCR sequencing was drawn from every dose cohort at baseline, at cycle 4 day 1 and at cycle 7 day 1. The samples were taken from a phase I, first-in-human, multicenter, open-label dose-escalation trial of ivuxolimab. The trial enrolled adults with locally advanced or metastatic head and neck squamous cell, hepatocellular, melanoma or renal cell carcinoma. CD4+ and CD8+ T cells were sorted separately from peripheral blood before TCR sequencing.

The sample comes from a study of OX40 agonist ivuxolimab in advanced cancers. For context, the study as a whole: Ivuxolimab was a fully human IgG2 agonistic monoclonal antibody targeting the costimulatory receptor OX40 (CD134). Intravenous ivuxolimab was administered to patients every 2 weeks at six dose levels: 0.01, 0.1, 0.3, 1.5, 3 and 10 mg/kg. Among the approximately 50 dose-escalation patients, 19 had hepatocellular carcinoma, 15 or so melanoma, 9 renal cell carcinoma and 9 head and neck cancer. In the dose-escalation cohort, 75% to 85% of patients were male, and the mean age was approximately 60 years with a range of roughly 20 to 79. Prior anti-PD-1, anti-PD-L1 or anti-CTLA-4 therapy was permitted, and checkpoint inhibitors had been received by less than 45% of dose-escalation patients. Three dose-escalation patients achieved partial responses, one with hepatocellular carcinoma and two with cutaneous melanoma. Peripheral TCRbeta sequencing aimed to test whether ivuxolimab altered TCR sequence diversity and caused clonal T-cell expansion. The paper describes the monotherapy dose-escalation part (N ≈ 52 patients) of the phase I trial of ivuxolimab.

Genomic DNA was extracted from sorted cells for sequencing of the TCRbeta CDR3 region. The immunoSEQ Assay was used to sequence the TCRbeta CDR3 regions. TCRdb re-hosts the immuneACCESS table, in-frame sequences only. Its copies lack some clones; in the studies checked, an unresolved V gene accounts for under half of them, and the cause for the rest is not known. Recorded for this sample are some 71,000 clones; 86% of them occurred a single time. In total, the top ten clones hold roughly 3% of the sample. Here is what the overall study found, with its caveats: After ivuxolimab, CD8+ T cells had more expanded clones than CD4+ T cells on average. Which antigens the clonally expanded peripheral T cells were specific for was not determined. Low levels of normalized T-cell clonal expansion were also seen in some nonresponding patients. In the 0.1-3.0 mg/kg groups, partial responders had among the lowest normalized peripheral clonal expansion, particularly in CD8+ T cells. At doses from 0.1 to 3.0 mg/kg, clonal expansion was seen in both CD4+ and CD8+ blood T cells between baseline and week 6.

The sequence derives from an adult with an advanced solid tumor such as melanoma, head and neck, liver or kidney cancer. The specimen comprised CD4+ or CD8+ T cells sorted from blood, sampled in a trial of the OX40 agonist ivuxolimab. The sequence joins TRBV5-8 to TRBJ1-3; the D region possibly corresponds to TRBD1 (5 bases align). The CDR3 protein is CASSLGTSGLREGGNTIYF. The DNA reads TGTGCCAGCAGCTTGGGAACTTCCGGTTTGCGAGAGGGGGGAAACACCATATATTTT.